This TCR beta chain originates from a study of T cells after yellow fever vaccination. Study findings and constraints: Contaminating bulk clonotypes could be abundant in FACS-sorted repertoires. Across the CD4 and CD8 compartments, a small share of clonotypes was present in both.

The TCR cDNA carried a universal primer site and UMIs from 5'RACE template switching. From the 5' RACE reads, TCRdb called clonotypes with MiXCR, one entry per CDR3 protein. This sample has hundreds of thousands of distinct CDR3 sequences, with approximately 18% found just once. This clonotype was seen only a few times. What it binds is not known. CDR3 length: 13 residues. Trimming removed 6 bases from V and 2 bases from J, with 9 bases in between. The sequencing used PBMCs, collected before the yellow fever booster vaccination. V and J are TRBV12-3 or TRBV12-4 and TRBJ2-3, with D hard to call. This clonotype was obtained from a man aged 18 to 29 who received the YFV17D yellow fever vaccine. CDR3 region: CASSTWTTDTQYF. CDR3 coding DNA: TGTGCCAGCAGCACCTGGACCACAGATACGCAGTATTTT.